This TCR beta chain came from a study of cytomegalovirus exposure and HLA in healthy donors. Germline CDR1 MGHDK, CDR2 SYGVNS. Trimming removed 4 bases from V and 0 bases from J, with 4 bases in between. The CDR3 is 12 amino acids. Worth noting for this clone: Its target is unknown.

Both 60 Vbeta primers and 13 Jbeta primers went into the PCR. Sequencing was performed with immunoSEQ multiplex PCR; in TCRdb, only in-frame clones are kept and a portion is missing. Of 150,000 to 250,000 clones in the sample, 65% to 85% were seen once. Study-level points and caveats: TCR association rates varied by HLA locus in a later analysis, with DRB1 highest and HLA-C lowest. In a later analysis, V- and J-gene trimming of beta chains associated with a DCLRE1C missense variant, replicated independently.

The clonotype was recovered from a boy aged 2 to 9 in good health and CMV-seronegative. V and J are TRBV25-1 and TRBJ2-7; D uncertain. Sequencing was done on a sample of PBMCs. The CDR3: CASSANSYEQYF. As DNA, the CDR3 is TGTGCCAGCAGTGCAAACTCCTACGAGCAGTACTTC.